These 2 T cell receptor beta chains were all obtained from the same sample, sequenced in a study of blood T cell repertoires in COVID-19 (dated by TCRdb to 2019 to 2021). The library was produced with the immunoSEQ multiplex PCR assay. Held by TCRdb, this immuneACCESS table contains in-frame sequences only and omits some clones. Under half of the omission traces to an unresolved V gene where checked; the cause of the rest is unknown. The sample table holds 300,000 to 400,000 clones, of which approximately 88% were seen once. 1.5% to 2% of the sample belongs to the ten largest clones. Sequenced sample: peripheral blood. The receptors stem from a woman under 40 with COVID-19, enrolled during active disease.

V usage is TRBV25-1 and J usage is TRBJ1-6; 9 bases are shared with TRBD1. Germline lookup yields CDR1 MGHDK and CDR2 SYGVNS. V shed 4 bases and J 6 bases; nucleotides not matched to a gene: 1. This CDR3 has 14 amino acids. DNA for the CDR3: TGTGCCAGCAGTGGGGACAGGGCTAATTCACCCCTCCACTTT. Amino acids: CASSGDRANSPLHF.

The chain links TRBV24-1 to TRBJ2-3; a possible D gene is TRBD2 (6 bases). CDR3 length equals 12 residues. Germline-derived CDR1 and CDR2 are KGHDR and SFDVKD. The V and J ends lost 7 bases and 6 bases respectively, with 10 bases between them. CDR3 coding DNA: TGTGCCACCAGGGGACTGGGGGATACGCAGTATTTT. This sequence encodes CATRGLGDTQYF.